These T cell receptor beta chains were read from a single sample in a study of blood T cell repertoires in COVID-19. The repertoire was sequenced with immunoSEQ multiplex PCR; TCRdb's copy has only in-frame clones and lacks some. The table lists about 89,000 clones, about 83% of them singletons, with almost 50% in the top ten. Sequencing input: peripheral blood. The receptor set was obtained from a human donor in a cohort sampled during active COVID-19. Both conserved end residues are part of each CDR3. D genes are given only for firm matches. Expanded clones get a size class; other rows say once, few or many, or leave the size out.

D | J | size | V | DNA | CDR3
TRBD1 | TRBJ1-1 | . | TRBV2 | TGTGCCAGCAGGACTAGGGGGCAGGTCACTGAAGCTTTCTTT | CASRTRGQVTEAFF
TRBD1 | TRBJ1-4 | once | TRBV11-2 | TGTGCCAGCAGCCTGGGGACAGGGGGCACTAATGAAAAACTGTTTTTT | CASSLGTGGTNEKLFF
TRBD2 | TRBJ2-5 | . | TRBV5-1 | TGCGCCAGCAGCTTGGGGACTAGACCCTCTCAAGAGACCCAGTACTTC | CASSLGTRPSQETQYF
. | TRBJ1-2 | . | TRBV6-5 | TGTGCCAGCAGATCCAACAGGGCCCAAAGCTACACCTTC | CASRSNRAQSYTF
. | TRBJ1-5 | . | TRBV28 | TGTGCCAGTAATTCGGATGGAGGGTCATATAGCAATCAGCCCCAGCATTTT | CASNSDGGSYSNQPQHF
. | TRBJ2-6 | . | TRBV21-1 | TGTGCCGCCGGCAGGGGTGGATCTGGGGCCAACGTCCTGACTTTC | CAAGRGGSGANVLTF
. | TRBJ1-1 | . | TRBV7-2 | TGTGCCAGCAGCCAGCAGGGGAGTGAGGTGTTCTTT | CASSQQGSEVFF
TRBD2 | TRBJ2-7 | . | TRBV9 | TGTGCCAGCAGCGTAGGGGACTATTACGAGCAGTACTTC | CASSVGDYYEQYF
. | TRBJ1-1 | . | TRBV28 | TGTGCCACCCTGACAGAGCTGAACACTGAAGCTTTCTTT | CATLTELNTEAFF
TRBD2 | TRBJ2-3 | . | TRBV3-1/TRBV3-2 | TGTGCCAGCAGCCAAGATGCTCGCGGGAGGTGCACAGATACGCAGTATTTT | CASSQDARGRCTDTQYF
TRBD1 | TRBJ2-7 | few | TRBV18 | TGTGCCAGCTCCCTAGGACAGGGAGACTACGAGCAGTACTTC | CASSLGQGDYEQYF
. | TRBJ2-3 | . | TRBV9 | TGTGCCAGCAGCGTAGATGGGGGGTTTCCAGATACGCAGTATTTT | CASSVDGGFPDTQYF
TRBD1 | TRBJ1-2 | . | TRBV9 | TGTGCCAGCAGCCCGGACAGGGGGTCCTATGGCTACACCTTC | CASSPDRGSYGYTF
TRBD1 | TRBJ2-6 | . | TRBV28 | TGTGCCAGCAGTTTATGGGACAGGGCTCCTGGGGCCAACGTCCTGACTTTC | CASSLWDRAPGANVLTF
TRBD2 | TRBJ2-7 | . | TRBV2 | TGTGCCAGCAGTGTTTCGCGGGGGAACTACGAGCAGTACTTC | CASSVSRGNYEQYF
. | TRBJ1-5 | . | TRBV2 | TGTGCCAGCAGTGAAGACAGGGCTCAGCCCCAGCATTTT | CASSEDRAQPQHF
. | TRBJ1-5 | once | TRBV9 | TGTGCCAGCTGCGCTACGGGGGCGGGGGAACAGCCCCAGCATTTT | CASCATGAGEQPQHF
. | TRBJ2-4 | . | TRBV5-1 | TGCGCCAGCAGCTTGAGCGCGGGAAAAAACATTCAGTACTTC | CASSLSAGKNIQYF
. | TRBJ2-7 | . | TRBV27 | TGTGCCAGCAGTTTAGGCGCGGACTACGAGCAGTACTTC | CASSLGADYEQYF
TRBD2 | TRBJ2-3 | . | TRBV9 | TGTGCCAGCAGCGTTTCCGGGACTAGCGGGACAATCACAGATACGCAGTATTTT | CASSVSGTSGTITDTQYF
TRBD1 | TRBJ2-7 | . | TRBV6-6 | TGTGCCACCCGGGACAGGGGCTACGAGCAGTACTTC | CATRDRGYEQYF
TRBD1 | TRBJ1-1 | . | TRBV6-6 | TGTGCCAGCGGGACAGGGGGACCTCAGGCTGAAGCTTTCTTT | CASGTGGPQAEAFF
. | TRBJ1-1 | . | TRBV7-9 | TGTGCCAGCAGCTTAGTCCCCGGTTCTGAAGCTTTCTTT | CASSLVPGSEAFF
TRBD2 | TRBJ2-5 | . | TRBV28 | TGTGCCAGCAGTTTCTCTAGCGGCCAGTTAGGAGAGACCCAGTACTTC | CASSFSSGQLGETQYF
TRBD2 | TRBJ2-5 | . | TRBV30 | TGTGCCTGGAGCGACCTACTAGCGGGGTCCAAGACCCAGTACTTC | CAWSDLLAGSKTQYF
. | TRBJ1-2 | . | TRBV28 | TGTGCCAGCACAACCGGGGACTATGGCTACACCTTC | CASTTGDYGYTF
TRBD2 | TRBJ2-4 | few | TRBV27 | TGTGCCAGCAGTTTGGGCGGATTAGCGGGAGGGTCGGACATTCAGTACTTC | CASSLGGLAGGSDIQYF